This TCR beta chain was recorded in a study of blood T cell repertoires in COVID-19. About the study: COVID-19 samples collected from the United States, Italy and Spain covered acute and convalescent phases. In each case, the material was cDNA or gDNA derived from T cells, B-cell-depleted T cells, or PBMCs.

In the original workflow: Reference gene primer amplification yielded estimated nucleated cell counts. Only in-frame clones appear in the TCRdb table, and some are missing; sequencing was by immunoSEQ multiplex PCR. The DNA gave D and trimming, while V, J and clone size come from that table. The sample carries tens of thousands of clones, about 84% recorded once. The germline CDR1 and CDR2 sequences are SGHRS and YFSETQ. CDR3 length equals 15 residues. Germline trimming cut 3 bases from V and 12 bases from J; bases unmatched to any gene: 12. The specimen sequenced was peripheral blood. This receptor was obtained from an elderly woman with acute or convalescent COVID-19. The chain is built from TRBV5-1 and TRBJ1-4; 9 bases fit TRBD1. The CDR3 is CASSWGQGGVGELFF. The CDR3 DNA is TGCGCCAGCAGCTGGGGACAGGGCGGTGTGGGTGAACTGTTTTTT.